The sequence of this T cell receptor (beta chain) was determined in a study of T cell changes during pregnancy in multiple sclerosis. This table comes from immunoSEQ multiplex PCR, and its TCRdb copy is limited to in-frame clones, with some not included. Of around 62,000 clones listed, about 91% are singletons. CDR3 size: 15 residues. J was trimmed by 6 bases and V by 2 bases; bases with no gene match: 3. Germline assignment: CDR1 MNHEY and CDR2 SVGAGI. Source: CD4+ T cells from peripheral blood mononuclear cells, taken in the first trimester of pregnancy. The chain joins TRBV6-5 to TRBJ2-2, with 10 bases identical to TRBD1. This sequence originates from a female donor with multiple sclerosis, enrolled in a pregnancy study. This chain's CDR3 is CASSYAGTGAGELFF. In DNA form, the CDR3 reads TGTGCCAGCAGTTACGCCGGGACAGGGGCCGGGGAGCTGTTTTTT.